Below, one TCR beta chain is given with its context. Its antigen is unknown. These data come from a study of early T cells in non-severe SARS-CoV-2 infection. Turning to the study itself: It was bulk RNA from unsorted whole blood that was sequenced, and the chains were unpaired.

Tagging with unique molecular identifiers was applied to individual cDNA molecules. TCRdb passed the 5' RACE reads through MiXCR, listing each CDR3 protein once. The table shows 90,000 or so distinct CDR3 sequences, with 15% occurring only once. Study-wide results and limits: Sequences matched to VDJdb favored anti-spike CD8 responses, while private and CD4 specificities were missed.

This TCR was recovered from an adult who was a healthcare worker with PCR-confirmed SARS-CoV-2 infection or an uninfected control (not recorded which). Sequenced input: whole blood.

The CDR3, as DNA: TGTGCCAGCAGCTCAGGGCAGGATCGCGAGCAGTACTTC. It specifies CASSSGQDREQYF. The gene calls are TRBV7-9 and TRBJ2-7; D may be TRBD1 (5 bases). This CDR3 has 13 residues. V lost 4 bases and J 6 bases, leaving 13 bases between the germline ends. Germline lookup yields CDR1 SEHNR and CDR2 FQNEAQ (reference sequence).